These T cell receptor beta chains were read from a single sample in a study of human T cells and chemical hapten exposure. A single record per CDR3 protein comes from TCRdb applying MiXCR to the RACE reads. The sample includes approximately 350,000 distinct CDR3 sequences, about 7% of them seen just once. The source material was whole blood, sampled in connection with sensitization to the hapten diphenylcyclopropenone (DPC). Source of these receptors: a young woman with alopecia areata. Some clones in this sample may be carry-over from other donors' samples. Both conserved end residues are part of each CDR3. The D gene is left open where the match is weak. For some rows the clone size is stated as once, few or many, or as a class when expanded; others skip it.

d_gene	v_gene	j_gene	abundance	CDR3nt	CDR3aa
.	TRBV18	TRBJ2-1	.	TGTGCCAGCTCACCGGATTGGGCCGGGGATGAGCAGTTCTTC	CASSPDWAGDEQFF
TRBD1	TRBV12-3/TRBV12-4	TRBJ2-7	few	TGTGCCAGCAGTTTGCACAGGGGGCAACCGGGGGAGCAGTACTTC	CASSLHRGQPGEQYF
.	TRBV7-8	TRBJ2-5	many	TGTGCCACCGAAAGGGGGACCCGAGAGACCCAGTACTTC	CATERGTRETQYF
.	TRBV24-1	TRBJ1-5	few	TGTGCCACCAGTTACGAGAATAGCAATCAGCCCCAGCATTTT	CATSYENSNQPQHF
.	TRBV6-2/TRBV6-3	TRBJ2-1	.	TGTGCCAGCAGTTCTACAGGGAGTTACAATGAGCAGTTCTTC	CASSSTGSYNEQFF
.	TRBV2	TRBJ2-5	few	TGTGCCAGCACCAAGGAGCAAGAGACCCAGTACTTC	CASTKEQETQYF
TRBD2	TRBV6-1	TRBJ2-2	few	TGTGCCAGCAGTCCAACCGGGACTAGCGGGGGCGACACCGGGGAGCTGTTTTTT	CASSPTGTSGGDTGELFF
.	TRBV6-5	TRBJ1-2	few	TGTGCCAGCTCCACGGCCCAATATGGCTACACCTTC	CASSTAQYGYTF
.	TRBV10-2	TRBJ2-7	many	TGCGCCAGCAGTGACGGGCAGACCTACGAGCAGTACTTC	CASSDGQTYEQYF
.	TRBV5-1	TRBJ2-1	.	TGCGCCAGCAGGGGGGGGACAGAAAAATACAATGAGCAGTTCTTC	CASRGGTEKYNEQFF
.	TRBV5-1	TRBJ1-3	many	TGCGCCAGCAGCTTGGTACGGGGAGCCCCTGGAAACACCATATATTTT	CASSLVRGAPGNTIYF
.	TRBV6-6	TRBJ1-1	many	TGTGCCAGCAGAGCCGACAGGAGGAACACTGAAGCTTTCTTT	CASRADRRNTEAFF
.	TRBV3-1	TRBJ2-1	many	TGTGCCAGCAGCCAATTAGGAGTCTCCTACAATGAGCAGTTCTTC	CASSQLGVSYNEQFF
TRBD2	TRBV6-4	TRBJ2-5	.	TGTGCCAGCAGCCAGACTAGCGGGGTCCAAGAGACCCAGTACTTC	CASSQTSGVQETQYF
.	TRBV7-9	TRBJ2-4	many	TGTGCCAGCAGCTTAGTGGGAAATAACATTCAGTACTTC	CASSLVGNNIQYF
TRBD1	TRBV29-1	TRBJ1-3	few	TGCAGCGTTCTTTCCGGGACAGGGATGGCTGGAAACACCATATATTTT	CSVLSGTGMAGNTIYF
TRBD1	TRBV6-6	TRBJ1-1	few	TGTGCCAGCAGAGGGGGCGTGGGCACTGAAGCTTTCTTT	CASRGGVGTEAFF
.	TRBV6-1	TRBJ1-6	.	TGTGCCAGCAGTGGGAGCTTGCTAGGGCTCTATAATTCACCCCTCCACTTT	CASSGSLLGLYNSPLHF
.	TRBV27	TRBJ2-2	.	TGTGCCAGCAGTTTTGGGCGGATTAACACCGGGGAGCTGTTTTTT	CASSFGRINTGELFF